The text below deals with one T cell receptor beta chain. Before they entered the study, exposed participants had met a COVID-19 case within 2 weeks. Repertoires were generated with immunoSEQ multiplex PCR, while TCRdb's copy carries only in-frame clones and drops some. The table includes about 270,000 clones, less than 95% detected once. These data come from a study of blood T cell repertoires in COVID-19. The overall study: Sources were T cells, B-cell-depleted T cells, or PBMCs; the material itself was cDNA or gDNA.

The V gene end was trimmed by 2 bases and the J gene end by 8 bases; junction bases not matched to a gene: 8. The length of the CDR3 is 15 residues. Germline V CDR1 and CDR2: SGHNT, YENEEA. The sequence was obtained from a man aged 35 to 55 who had been exposed to COVID-19. Sequencing was performed on PBMCs or T cells enriched from blood (not recorded which). This chain uses TRBV11-3 with TRBJ2-1, with 8 bases that match TRBD1. In nucleotides, the CDR3 is TGTGCCAGCAGCTTATGGACAGGGAGTAGGGATGAGCAGTTCTTC. Its translation: CASSLWTGSRDEQFF.